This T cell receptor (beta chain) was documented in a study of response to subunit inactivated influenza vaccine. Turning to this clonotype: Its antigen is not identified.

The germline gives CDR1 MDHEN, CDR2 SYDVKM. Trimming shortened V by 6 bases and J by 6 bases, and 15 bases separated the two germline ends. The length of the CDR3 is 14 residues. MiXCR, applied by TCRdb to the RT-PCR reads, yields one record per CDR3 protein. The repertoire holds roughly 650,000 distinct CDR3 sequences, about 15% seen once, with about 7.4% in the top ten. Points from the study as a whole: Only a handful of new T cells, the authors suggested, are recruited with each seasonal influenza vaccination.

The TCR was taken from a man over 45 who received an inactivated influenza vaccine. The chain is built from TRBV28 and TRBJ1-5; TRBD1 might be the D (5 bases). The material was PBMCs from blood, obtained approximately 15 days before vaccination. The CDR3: CASSRGPRGQPQHF. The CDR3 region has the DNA TGTGCCAGCAGCCGGGGCCCGAGGGGTCAGCCCCAGCATTTT.